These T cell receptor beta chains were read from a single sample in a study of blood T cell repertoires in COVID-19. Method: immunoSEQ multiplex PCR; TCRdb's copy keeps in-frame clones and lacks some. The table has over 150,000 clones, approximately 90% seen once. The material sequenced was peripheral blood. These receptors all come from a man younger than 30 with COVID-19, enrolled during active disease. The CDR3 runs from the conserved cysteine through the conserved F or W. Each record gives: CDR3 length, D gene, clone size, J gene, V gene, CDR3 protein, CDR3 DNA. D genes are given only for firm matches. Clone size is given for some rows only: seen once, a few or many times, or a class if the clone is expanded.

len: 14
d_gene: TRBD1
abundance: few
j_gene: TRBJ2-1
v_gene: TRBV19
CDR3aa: CARPHRGFYNEQFF
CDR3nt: TGTGCCAGGCCCCACAGGGGTTTCTACAATGAGCAGTTCTTC

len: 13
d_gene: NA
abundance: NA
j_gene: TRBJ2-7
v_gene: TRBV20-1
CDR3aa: CSASGGRDYEQYF
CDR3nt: TGCAGTGCTAGTGGTGGCAGGGACTACGAGCAGTACTTC

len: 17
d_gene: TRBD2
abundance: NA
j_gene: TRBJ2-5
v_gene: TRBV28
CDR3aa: CASSWGTSGRLGETQYF
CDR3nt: TGTGCCAGCAGTTGGGGGACTAGCGGGAGGTTGGGAGAGACCCAGTACTTC

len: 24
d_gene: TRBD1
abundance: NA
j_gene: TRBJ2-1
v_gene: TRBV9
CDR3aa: CASSVAQGTGGVGTSGPSYNEQFF
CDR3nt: TGTGCCAGCAGCGTAGCTCAAGGGACAGGGGGCGTCGGAACTAGCGGACCCTCCTACAATGAGCAGTTCTTC

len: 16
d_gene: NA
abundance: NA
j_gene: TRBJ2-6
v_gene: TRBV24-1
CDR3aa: CATSDGGSSGANVLTF
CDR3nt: TGTGCCACCAGTGATGGGGGGAGCTCTGGGGCCAACGTCCTGACTTTC

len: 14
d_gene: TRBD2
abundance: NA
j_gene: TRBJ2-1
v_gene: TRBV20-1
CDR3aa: CSASSGSSYNEQFF
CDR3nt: TGCAGTGCTAGTAGCGGGAGCTCCTACAATGAGCAGTTCTTC

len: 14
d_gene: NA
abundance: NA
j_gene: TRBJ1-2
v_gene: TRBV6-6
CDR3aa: CASSYAATGYGYTF
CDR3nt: TGTGCCAGCAGTTACGCAGCGACTGGTTATGGCTACACCTTC

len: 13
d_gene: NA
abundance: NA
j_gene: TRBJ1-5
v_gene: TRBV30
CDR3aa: CAWSRSLRGPQHF
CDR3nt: TGTGCCTGGAGTCGCAGCCTTAGAGGGCCCCAGCATTTT

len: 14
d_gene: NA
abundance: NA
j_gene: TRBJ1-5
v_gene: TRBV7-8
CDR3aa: CASSSGPQNQPQHF
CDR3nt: TGTGCCAGCAGCTCAGGGCCACAAAATCAGCCCCAGCATTTT

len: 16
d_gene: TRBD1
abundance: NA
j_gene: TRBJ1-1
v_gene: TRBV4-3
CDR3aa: CASSQSTGGRGTEAFF
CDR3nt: TGCGCCAGCAGCCAAAGCACAGGGGGCAGGGGCACTGAAGCTTTCTTT

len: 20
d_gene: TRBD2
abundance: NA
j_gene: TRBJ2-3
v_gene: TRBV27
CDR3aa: CASSHRPFRLAGASTDTQYF
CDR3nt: TGTGCCAGCTCCCACAGGCCTTTCCGACTAGCGGGCGCTAGCACAGATACGCAGTATTTT